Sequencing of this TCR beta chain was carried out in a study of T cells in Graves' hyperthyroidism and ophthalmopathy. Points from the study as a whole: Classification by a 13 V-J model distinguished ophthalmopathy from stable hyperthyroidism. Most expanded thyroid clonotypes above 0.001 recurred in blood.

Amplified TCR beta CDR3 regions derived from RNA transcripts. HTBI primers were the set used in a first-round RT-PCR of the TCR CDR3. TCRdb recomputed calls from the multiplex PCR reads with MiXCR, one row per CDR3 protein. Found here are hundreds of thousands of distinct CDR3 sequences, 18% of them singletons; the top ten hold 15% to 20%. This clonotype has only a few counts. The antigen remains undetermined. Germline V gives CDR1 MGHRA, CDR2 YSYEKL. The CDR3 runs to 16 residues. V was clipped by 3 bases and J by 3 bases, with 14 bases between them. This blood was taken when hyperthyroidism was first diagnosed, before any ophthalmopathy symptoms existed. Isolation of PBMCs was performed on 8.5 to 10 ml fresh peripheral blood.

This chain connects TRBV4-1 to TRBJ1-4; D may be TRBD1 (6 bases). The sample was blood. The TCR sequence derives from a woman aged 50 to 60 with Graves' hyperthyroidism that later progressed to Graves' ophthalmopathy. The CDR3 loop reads CASSQGAGVANEKLFF. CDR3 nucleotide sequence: TGCGCCAGCAGCCAGGGCGCAGGGGTCGCTAATGAAAAACTGTTTTTT.